The T cell receptor (beta chain) described here comes from a study of T-cell memory formation after mild COVID-19. Constant-segment-primed 5'RACE gave TCR alpha and TCR beta cDNA libraries with sample barcodes and UMIs. One entry per CDR3 protein results from TCRdb running MiXCR on the 5' RACE reads. The sample has roughly 310,000 distinct CDR3 sequences, around 15% seen once. Study observations and caveats: Among clones contracting day 15 to 85, CD4/CD8 was balanced, whereas later expanders leaned CD4+.

Comment on this clonotype: Its antigen is currently unknown.

CDR3 length: 14 residues. V lost 0 bases to trimming and J lost 5 bases, with 8 bases between them. Germline V gene data show CDR1 as SGDLS and CDR2 as YYNGEE. The V call is TRBV9, the J call TRBJ1-4; tentatively, D is TRBD1 (6 bases). The material sequenced was PBMCs or a T cell subset sorted from them (not recorded which). The sequence was obtained from a man between 18 and 29 years old who had mild COVID-19 (a few samples of this study predate the infection). Cell type and time point are not known. CDR3 amino acids: CASSVGGGNEKLFF. The CDR3 DNA is TGTGCCAGCAGCGTAGGAGGGGGGAATGAAAAACTGTTTTTT.